This TCR beta chain was sequenced in a study of T cells after yellow fever vaccination. At the level of the study: Preparation of the low-cell-number fractions used SMART-Seq v4 Ultra Low Input.

Study-wide findings and caveats: A large majority of primary-vaccination clones showed up again after the booster (about 96% CD4, 75% to 90% CD8).

Germline V gene lookup returns CDR1 MDHEN and CDR2 SYDVKM. The CDR3 contains 16 residues. V was shortened by 5 bases and J by 4 bases, with 17 bases between the two germline ends. The 5'RACE template-switching step produced TCR cDNA and added a universal primer site and UMIs. TCRdb re-derived calls from the 5' RACE reads in MiXCR, one entry per CDR3 protein. The table has roughly 96,000 distinct CDR3 sequences, roughly 10% seen once. This receptor was taken from a man aged 18 to 29 who received the YFV17D yellow fever vaccine. V and J are TRBV28 and TRBJ2-2, with a possible D match to TRBD1 (5 bases). The sample in question was CD8+ T cells not binding an NS4B(214-222) dextramer, sorted from PBMCs, obtained around 15 days after the first yellow fever vaccination. The CDR3 sequence: CASSPNSRVSTGELFF. The CDR3 nucleotides are TGTGCCAGCAGTCCTAATTCCAGGGTTAGCACCGGGGAGCTGTTTTTT.